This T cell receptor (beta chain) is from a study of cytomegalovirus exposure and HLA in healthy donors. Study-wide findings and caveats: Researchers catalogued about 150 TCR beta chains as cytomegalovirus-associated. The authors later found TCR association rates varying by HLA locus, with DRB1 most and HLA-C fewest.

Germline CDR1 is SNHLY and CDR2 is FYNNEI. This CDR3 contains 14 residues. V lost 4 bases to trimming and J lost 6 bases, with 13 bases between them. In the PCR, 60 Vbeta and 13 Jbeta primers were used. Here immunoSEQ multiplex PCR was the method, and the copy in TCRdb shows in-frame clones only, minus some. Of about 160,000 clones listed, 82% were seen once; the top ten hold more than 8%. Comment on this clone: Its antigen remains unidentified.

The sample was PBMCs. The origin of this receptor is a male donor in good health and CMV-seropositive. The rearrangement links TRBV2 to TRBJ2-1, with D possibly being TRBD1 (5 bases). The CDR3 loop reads CASSVAGKGNEQFF. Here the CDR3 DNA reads TGTGCCAGCAGTGTGGCAGGGAAGGGCAATGAGCAGTTCTTC.